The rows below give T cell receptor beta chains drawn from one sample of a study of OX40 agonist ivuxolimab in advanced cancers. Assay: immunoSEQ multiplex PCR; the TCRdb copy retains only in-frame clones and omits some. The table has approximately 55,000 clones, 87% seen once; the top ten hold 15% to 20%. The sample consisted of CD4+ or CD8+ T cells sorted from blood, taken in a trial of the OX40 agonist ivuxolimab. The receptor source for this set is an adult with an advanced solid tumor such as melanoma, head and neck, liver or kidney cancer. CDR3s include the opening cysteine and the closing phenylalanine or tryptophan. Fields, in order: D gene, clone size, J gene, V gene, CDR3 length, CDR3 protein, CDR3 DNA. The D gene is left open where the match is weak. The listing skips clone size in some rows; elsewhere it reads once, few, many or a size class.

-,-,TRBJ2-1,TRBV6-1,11,CASISGVEQFF,TGTGCCAGCATTTCCGGAGTTGAGCAGTTCTTC
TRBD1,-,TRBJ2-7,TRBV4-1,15,CASSQTGTGTYEQYF,TGCGCCAGCAGCCAAACCGGGACAGGGACTTACGAGCAGTACTTC
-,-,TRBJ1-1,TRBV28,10,CASHKVRAFF,TGTGCCAGCCACAAGGTGAGGGCTTTCTTT
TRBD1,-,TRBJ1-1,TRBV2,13,CASRTQGAGEAFF,TGTGCCAGCAGAACACAGGGGGCTGGTGAAGCTTTCTTT
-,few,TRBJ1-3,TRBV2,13,CASRASGGNTIYF,TGTGCCAGCAGGGCTTCCGGGGGAAACACCATATATTTT
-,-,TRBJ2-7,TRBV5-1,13,CASSFTGSHEQYF,TGCGCCAGCAGCTTTACAGGGAGCCACGAGCAGTACTTC
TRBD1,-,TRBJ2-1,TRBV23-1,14,CASDPDRGGNEQFF,TGCGCCAGCGACCCGGACAGGGGAGGCAATGAGCAGTTCTTC
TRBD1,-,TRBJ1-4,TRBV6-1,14,CAAGGRATNEKLFF,TGTGCCGCAGGGGGGCGCGCAACTAATGAAAAACTGTTTTTT
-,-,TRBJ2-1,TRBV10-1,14,CASSRGHQGNEQFF,TGCGCCAGCAGTCGGGGACACCAAGGGAATGAGCAGTTCTTC
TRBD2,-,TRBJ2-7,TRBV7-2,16,CASSSRLAGGLYEQYF,TGTGCCAGCAGCTCCCGACTAGCGGGAGGGCTCTACGAGCAGTACTTC
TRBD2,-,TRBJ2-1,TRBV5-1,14,CASMLLAGEGEQFF,TGCGCCAGCATGCTACTAGCGGGAGAGGGTGAGCAGTTCTTC
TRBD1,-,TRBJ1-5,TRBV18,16,CASSPPGGQVNQPQHF,TGTGCCAGCTCACCACCGGGGGGACAGGTCAATCAGCCCCAGCATTTT
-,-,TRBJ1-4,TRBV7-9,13,CASSARVEEKLFF,TGTGCCAGCAGCGCCCGGGTGGAGGAAAAACTGTTTTTT
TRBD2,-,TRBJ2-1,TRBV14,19,CASSQEGLGEGGPYNEQFF,TGTGCCAGCAGCCAAGAGGGGCTGGGGGAGGGCGGGCCCTACAATGAGCAGTTCTTC
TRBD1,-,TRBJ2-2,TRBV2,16,CASRLRTGINTGELFF,TGTGCCAGCAGACTTAGGACAGGGATCAACACCGGGGAGCTGTTTTTT
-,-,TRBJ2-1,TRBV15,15,CATSRDLESGNEQFF,TGTGCCACCAGCAGAGATCTGGAAAGCGGAAATGAGCAGTTCTTC
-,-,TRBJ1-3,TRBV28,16,CASSLGGTTGRNTIYF,TGTGCCAGCAGTTTAGGGGGTACGACAGGAAGAAACACCATATATTTT
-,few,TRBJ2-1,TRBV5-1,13,CASSLERDNEQFF,TGCGCCAGCAGCTTGGAAAGGGACAATGAGCAGTTCTTC
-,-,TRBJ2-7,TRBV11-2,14,CASSPMGYLYEQYF,TGTGCCAGCAGCCCGATGGGGTATCTTTACGAGCAGTACTTC
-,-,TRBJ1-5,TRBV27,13,CASSVWGNQPQHF,TGTGCCAGCAGCGTGTGGGGAAATCAGCCCCAGCATTTT
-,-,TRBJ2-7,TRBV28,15,CASSLTTDPDHEQYF,TGTGCCAGCAGTTTAACTACGGACCCGGACCACGAGCAGTACTTC
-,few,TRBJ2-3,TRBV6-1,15,CASSEVSGGTDTQYF,TGTGCCAGCAGTGAAGTTTCAGGGGGCACAGATACGCAGTATTTT
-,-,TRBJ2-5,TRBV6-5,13,CASSQGLQETQYF,TGTGCCAGCAGTCAGGGACTCCAAGAGACCCAGTACTTC
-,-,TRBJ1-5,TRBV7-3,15,CASSLGPGSNQPQHF,TGTGCCAGCAGCTTAGGTCCAGGTAGCAATCAGCCCCAGCATTTT
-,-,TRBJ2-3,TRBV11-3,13,CASSLAWPDTQYF,TGTGCCAGCAGCTTAGCATGGCCAGATACGCAGTATTTT
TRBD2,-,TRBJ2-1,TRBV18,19,CASSPYRVQSSGSHNEQFF,TGTGCCAGCTCACCATACAGGGTTCAATCAAGCGGGAGCCATAATGAGCAGTTCTTC
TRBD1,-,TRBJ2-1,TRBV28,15,CASSLTGENELEQFF,TGTGCCAGCAGTTTAACAGGGGAGAATGAGTTAGAGCAGTTCTTC
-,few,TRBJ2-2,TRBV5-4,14,CASSLLGGAGELFF,TGTGCCAGCAGCTTGTTGGGTGGGGCCGGGGAGCTGTTTTTT
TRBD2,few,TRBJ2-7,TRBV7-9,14,CASSSTSGNGEQYF,TGTGCCAGCAGCTCGACTAGCGGGAATGGCGAGCAGTACTTC
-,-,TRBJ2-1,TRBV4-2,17,CASSQDSWLALYNEQFF,TGTGCCAGCAGCCAAGATTCGTGGCTAGCGCTTTACAATGAGCAGTTCTTC
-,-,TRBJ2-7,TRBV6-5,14,CASSQSWTDQRQYF,TGTGCCAGCAGCCAAAGTTGGACAGACCAACGGCAGTACTTC
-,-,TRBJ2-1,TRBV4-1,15,CASSQGGQTFNEQFF,TGCGCCAGCAGCCAAGGAGGGCAGACATTCAATGAGCAGTTCTTC
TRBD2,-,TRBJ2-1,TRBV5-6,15,CASSLRGLVYNEQFF,TGTGCCAGCAGCTTGCGGGGACTAGTCTACAATGAGCAGTTCTTC
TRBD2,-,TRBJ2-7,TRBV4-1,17,CASSQVTGAGRGYEQYF,TGCGCCAGCAGCCAAGTCACTGGGGCCGGGAGGGGCTACGAGCAGTACTTC
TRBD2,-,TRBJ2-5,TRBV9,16,CASSGRSGSGLETQYF,TGTGCCAGCAGCGGACGGAGCGGGAGTGGGCTGGAGACCCAGTACTTC
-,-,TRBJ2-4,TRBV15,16,CATSREKPLAKNIQYF,TGTGCCACCAGCAGAGAAAAACCCCTAGCCAAAAACATTCAGTACTTC
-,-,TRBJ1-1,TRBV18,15,CASSPPTRGRTEAFF,TGTGCCAGCTCACCACCGACACGGGGGCGGACTGAAGCTTTCTTT